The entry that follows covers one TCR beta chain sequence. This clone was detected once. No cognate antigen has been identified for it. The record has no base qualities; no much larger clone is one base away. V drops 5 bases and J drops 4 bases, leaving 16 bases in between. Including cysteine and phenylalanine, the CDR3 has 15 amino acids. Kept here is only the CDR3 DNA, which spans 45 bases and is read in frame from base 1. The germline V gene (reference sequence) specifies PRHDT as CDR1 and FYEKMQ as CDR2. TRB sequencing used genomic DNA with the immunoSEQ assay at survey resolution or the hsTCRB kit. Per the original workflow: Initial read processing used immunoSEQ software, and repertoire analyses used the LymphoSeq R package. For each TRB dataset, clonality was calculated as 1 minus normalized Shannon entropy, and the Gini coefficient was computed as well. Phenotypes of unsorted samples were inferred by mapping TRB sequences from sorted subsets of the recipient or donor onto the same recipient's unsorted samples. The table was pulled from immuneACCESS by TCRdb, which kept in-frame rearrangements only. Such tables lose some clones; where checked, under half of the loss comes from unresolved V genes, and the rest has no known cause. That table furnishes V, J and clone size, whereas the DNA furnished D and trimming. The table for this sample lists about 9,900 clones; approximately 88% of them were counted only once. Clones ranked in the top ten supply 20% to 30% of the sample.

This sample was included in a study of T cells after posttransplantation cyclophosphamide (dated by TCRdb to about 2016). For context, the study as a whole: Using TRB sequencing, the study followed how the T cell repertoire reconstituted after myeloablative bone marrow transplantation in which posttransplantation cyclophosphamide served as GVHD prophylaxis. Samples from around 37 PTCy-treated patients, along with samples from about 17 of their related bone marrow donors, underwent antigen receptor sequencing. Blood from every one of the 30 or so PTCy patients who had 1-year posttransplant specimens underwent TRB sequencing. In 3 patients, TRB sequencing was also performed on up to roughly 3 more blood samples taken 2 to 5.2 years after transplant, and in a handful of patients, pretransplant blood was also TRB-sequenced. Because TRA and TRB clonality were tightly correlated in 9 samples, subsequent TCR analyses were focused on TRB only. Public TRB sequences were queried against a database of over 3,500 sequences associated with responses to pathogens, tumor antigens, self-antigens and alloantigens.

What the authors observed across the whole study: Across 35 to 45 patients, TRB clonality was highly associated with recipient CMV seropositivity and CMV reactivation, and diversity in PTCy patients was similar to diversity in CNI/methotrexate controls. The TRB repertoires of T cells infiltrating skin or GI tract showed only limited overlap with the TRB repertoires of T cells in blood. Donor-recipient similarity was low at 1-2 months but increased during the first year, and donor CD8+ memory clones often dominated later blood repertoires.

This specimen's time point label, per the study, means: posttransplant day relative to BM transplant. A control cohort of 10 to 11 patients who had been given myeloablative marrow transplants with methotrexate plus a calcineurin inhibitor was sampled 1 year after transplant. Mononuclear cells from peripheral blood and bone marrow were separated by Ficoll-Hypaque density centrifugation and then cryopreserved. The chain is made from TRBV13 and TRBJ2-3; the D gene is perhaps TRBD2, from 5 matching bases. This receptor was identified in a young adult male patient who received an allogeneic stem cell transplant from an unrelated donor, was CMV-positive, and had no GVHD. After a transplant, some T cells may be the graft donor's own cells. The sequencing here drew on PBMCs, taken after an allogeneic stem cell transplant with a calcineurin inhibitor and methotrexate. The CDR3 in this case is CASSHTGIRADTQYF. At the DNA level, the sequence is TGTGCCAGCAGCCATACGGGGATAAGGGCAGATACGCAGTATTTT.